What follows describes a single T cell receptor beta chain. Its antigen is unidentified. The data stem from a study of neoadjuvant nivolumab and ipilimumab in lung cancer. Clones were sequenced by immunoSEQ multiplex PCR, and TCRdb holds only the in-frame ones, with some missing. This sample has about 13,000 clones, with less than 75% found just once. This CDR3 comprises 13 residues. The ends were cut back, 4 bases at V and 3 bases at J, with 10 bases in the middle. Germline V lookup: CDR1 GTSNPN, CDR2 SVGIG (reference sequence). Study conclusions and caveats: Resected-tumor TCR richness correlated positively with pretherapy blood richness. Resected tumors had greater TCR richness and clonality than uninvolved lung.

This sequence joins TRBV30 and TRBJ2-1; D not certain. This TCR derives from an adult with non-small cell lung cancer. Source: peripheral blood, taken after neoadjuvant nivolumab, alone or with ipilimumab, at or shortly before surgery. The CDR3 reads CAWKGTNYNEQFF. In DNA, the CDR3 is TGTGCCTGGAAAGGAACTAACTACAATGAGCAGTTCTTC.